The rows below give T cell receptor beta chains drawn from one sample of a study of blood T cell repertoires in COVID-19. Using immunoSEQ multiplex PCR, the repertoire was profiled, and TCRdb retains in-frame clones only, with some absent. The sample carries hundreds of thousands of clones, about 87% recorded once. The sequenced sample consisted of PBMCs or T cells enriched from blood (not recorded which). Receptor source: a woman aged 45 to 65 who had recovered from COVID-19. Each CDR3 is given with its conserved first and last residue. The D gene is left open where the match is weak. Part of the rows lack a size; the others show once, few, many or a class for expanded clones.

NA	TRBJ2-3	TRBD2	TRBV18	TGTGCCAGCTCACCACTCGCTTGGCGGGAGGGTACTGATACGCAGTATTTT	CASSPLAWREGTDTQYF
NA	TRBJ2-3	TRBD2	TRBV3-1/TRBV3-2	TGTGCCAGCAGCCAGGGGACTAGCGGGCCAAACACAGATACGCAGTATTTT	CASSQGTSGPNTDTQYF
NA	TRBJ1-2	NA	TRBV19	TGTGCCAGTACCCTCAACCCACAGGGATATAATGGCTACACCTTC	CASTLNPQGYNGYTF
NA	TRBJ2-3	TRBD2	TRBV7-3	TGTGCCAGCAGTCCGGCTAGCGGGAGAAGTACGCAGTATTTT	CASSPASGRSTQYF
NA	TRBJ2-1	TRBD2	TRBV10-3	TGTGCCATCAGGAGTAGCGGGACCGAGTACAATGAGCAGTTCTTC	CAIRSSGTEYNEQFF
NA	TRBJ1-1	TRBD1	TRBV3-1/TRBV3-2	TGTGCCAGCAGCCGAGACAGGGAGGCTGAAGCTTTCTTT	CASSRDREAEAFF
NA	TRBJ1-1	TRBD1	TRBV5-4	TGTGCCAGCGTTGGGGAGGGACAGGGGGCTGAAGCTTTCTTT	CASVGEGQGAEAFF
NA	TRBJ2-5	TRBD2	TRBV7-3	TGTGCCAGCAGCCGGTTTAGCGGGGGAAATCAAGAGACCCAGTACTTC	CASSRFSGGNQETQYF
NA	TRBJ1-2	NA	TRBV3-1/TRBV3-2	TGTGCCAGCAGCCCCCGGGGGAACTATGGCTACACCTTC	CASSPRGNYGYTF
NA	TRBJ1-3	TRBD1	TRBV28	TGTGCCAGCAGTCCTGGGGACAGGGGGCGAGAAAACACCATATATTTT	CASSPGDRGRENTIYF
NA	TRBJ1-2	NA	TRBV28	TGTGCCAGCAGTTCCGGGGAGGGGGGCTACACCTTC	CASSSGEGGYTF
NA	TRBJ2-7	TRBD1	TRBV7-8	TGTGCCAGCAGGCCCAACAGGGGCCCGTCCTACGAGCAGTACTTC	CASRPNRGPSYEQYF
NA	TRBJ2-1	NA	TRBV11-3	TGTGCCAGCAGCTTAGAATTGAGGAGGCCACTTAATGAGCAGTTCTTC	CASSLELRRPLNEQFF
NA	TRBJ2-1	NA	TRBV5-1	TGCGCCAGCAGCCCGCCTCTCCTAGCGAGCTACAATGAGCAGTTCTTC	CASSPPLLASYNEQFF
NA	TRBJ2-7	TRBD1	TRBV28	TGTGCCAGCAGTCCCTCCGGACAGGGTTACGAGCAGTACTTC	CASSPSGQGYEQYF
NA	TRBJ2-5	TRBD2	TRBV19	TGTGCCAGTAGTATTACTAGCGGGAAAGAGACCCAGTACTTC	CASSITSGKETQYF
NA	TRBJ1-5	NA	TRBV18	TGTGCCAGCTCACCCCCCGGAGGGTTCAGAGGAAATCAGCCCCAGCATTTT	CASSPPGGFRGNQPQHF
NA	TRBJ1-1	TRBD1	TRBV19	TGTGCCAGTAGACCCGGGACAGGGGTTTTTGAAGCTTTCTTT	CASRPGTGVFEAFF
few	TRBJ1-1	NA	TRBV11-3	TGTGCCAGCAGCAAGGACAGTAAGAACACTGAAGCTTTCTTT	CASSKDSKNTEAFF
once	TRBJ1-4	NA	TRBV5-1	TGCGCCAGCAGCTTGGATGGGACAAGTAATGAAAAACTGTTTTTT	CASSLDGTSNEKLFF
NA	TRBJ1-6	NA	TRBV7-9	TGTGCCAGCAGCTTAGACAGGGATTCACCCCTCCACTTT	CASSLDRDSPLHF
NA	TRBJ1-6	NA	TRBV9	TGTGCCAGCAGCGTAGACACAGGGCTGTCACCCCTCCACTTT	CASSVDTGLSPLHF
NA	TRBJ1-5	TRBD1	TRBV2	TGTGCCAGCAGAGCCGGGACAGGTTCTTTTTGGCAGCCCCAGCATTTT	CASRAGTGSFWQPQHF
NA	TRBJ2-1	TRBD2	TRBV19	TGTGCCAGTAGTAGCCGGGAGGGCAATTTCAATGAGCAGTTCTTC	CASSSREGNFNEQFF
NA	TRBJ2-7	TRBD1	TRBV27	TGTGCCAGCAGTTTAGACACAGGGGGCCGGTTGTACGAGCAGTACTTC	CASSLDTGGRLYEQYF
NA	TRBJ1-1	NA	TRBV7-6	TGTGCCAGCAGCCCCGGGGGGGGGACTGAAGCTTTCTTT	CASSPGGGTEAFF
NA	TRBJ1-2	TRBD1	TRBV7-9	TGTGCCAGCAGCTTAGCGCCGGACAGGGATAGCTATGGCTACACCTTC	CASSLAPDRDSYGYTF
NA	TRBJ1-2	NA	TRBV29-1	TGCAGCGTTGTAGGAGGGTCTAACTATGGCTACACCTTC	CSVVGGSNYGYTF
NA	TRBJ1-5	NA	TRBV27	TGTGCCAGCAGTTCCGCAGGGGCGGGCAATCAGCCCCAGCATTTT	CASSSAGAGNQPQHF
NA	TRBJ2-1	TRBD2	TRBV4-1	TGCGCCAGCAGCCAAGCCCAACTAGCGGCTGAGCAGTTCTTC	CASSQAQLAAEQFF
few	TRBJ1-6	NA	TRBV13	TGTGCCAGCAGCTTAGGCTTATCACCCCTCCACTTT	CASSLGLSPLHF
NA	TRBJ2-7	NA	TRBV28	TGTGCCGTGAAGGGGGACAAATACGAGCAGTACTTC	CAVKGDKYEQYF
NA	TRBJ2-1	NA	TRBV10-3	TGTGCCGTCTCGGGACAAATCTACAATGAGCAGTTCTTC	CAVSGQIYNEQFF